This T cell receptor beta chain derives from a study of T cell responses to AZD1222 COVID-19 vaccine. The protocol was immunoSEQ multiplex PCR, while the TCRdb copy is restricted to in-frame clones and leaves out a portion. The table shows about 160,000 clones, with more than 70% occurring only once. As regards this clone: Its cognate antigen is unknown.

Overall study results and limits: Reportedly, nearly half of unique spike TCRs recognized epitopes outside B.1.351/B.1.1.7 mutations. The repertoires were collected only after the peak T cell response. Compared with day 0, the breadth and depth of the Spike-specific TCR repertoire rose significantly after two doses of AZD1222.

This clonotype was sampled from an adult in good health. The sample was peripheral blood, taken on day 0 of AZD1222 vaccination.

The CDR3 is CASSPASTGRKTQYF. The CDR3 region has the DNA TGTGCCAGCAGCCCAGCCTCCACAGGGCGGAAGACCCAGTACTTC. The chain employs TRBV28 and TRBJ2-5, with D tentatively TRBD1 (6 bases). V lost 6 bases to trimming and J lost 6 bases, with 20 bases between them. This CDR3 contains 15 residues. Germline V CDR1 and CDR2: MDHEN, SYDVKM.